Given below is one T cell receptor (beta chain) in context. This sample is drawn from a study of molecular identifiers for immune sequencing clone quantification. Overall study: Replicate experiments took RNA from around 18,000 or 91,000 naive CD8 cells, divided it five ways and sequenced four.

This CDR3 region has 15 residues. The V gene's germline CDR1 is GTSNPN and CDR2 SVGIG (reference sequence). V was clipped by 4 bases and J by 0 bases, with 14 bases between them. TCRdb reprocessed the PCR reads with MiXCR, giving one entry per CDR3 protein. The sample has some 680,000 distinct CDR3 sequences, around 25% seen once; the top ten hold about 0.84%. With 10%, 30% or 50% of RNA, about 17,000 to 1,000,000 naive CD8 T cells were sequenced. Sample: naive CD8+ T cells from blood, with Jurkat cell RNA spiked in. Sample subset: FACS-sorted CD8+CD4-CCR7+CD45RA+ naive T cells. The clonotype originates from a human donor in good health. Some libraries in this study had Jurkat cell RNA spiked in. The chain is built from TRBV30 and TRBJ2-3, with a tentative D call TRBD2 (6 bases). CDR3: CAWTASASSTDTQYF. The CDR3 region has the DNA TGTGCCTGGACTGCTAGCGCATCTAGCACAGATACGCAGTATTTT. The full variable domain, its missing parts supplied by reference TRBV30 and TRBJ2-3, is SQTIHQWPATLVQPVGSPLSLECTVEGTSNPNLYWYRQAAGRGLQLLFYSVGIGQISSEVPQNLSASRPQDRQFILSSKKLLLSDSGFYLCAWTASASSTDTQYFGPGTRLTVL.